This T cell receptor (beta chain) is drawn from a study of blood T cells in healthy people across ages. A J-beta primer mix and a sample-barcoded 5' primer were used in a second PCR of roughly 6 to 11 cycles. TCRdb redid the calling of the 5' RACE reads with MiXCR, one entry per CDR3 protein. The table has about a million distinct CDR3 sequences, roughly two fifths seen once. The CDR3 spans 16 residues. Germline CDR1 reads SGHRS; CDR2 reads YFSETQ. V lost 4 bases, J lost 3 bases, and 19 bases lay in between. The clonotype comes from a man aged 18 to 29 in good health. Sequenced material: blood. This chain joins TRBV5-1 and TRBJ1-1, with a weak D call TRBD1 (6 bases). CDR3 bases: TGCGCCAGCAGCCCGGGGACATTGGTTGTTGACACTGAAGCTTTCTTT. This translates into CASSPGTLVVDTEAFF.